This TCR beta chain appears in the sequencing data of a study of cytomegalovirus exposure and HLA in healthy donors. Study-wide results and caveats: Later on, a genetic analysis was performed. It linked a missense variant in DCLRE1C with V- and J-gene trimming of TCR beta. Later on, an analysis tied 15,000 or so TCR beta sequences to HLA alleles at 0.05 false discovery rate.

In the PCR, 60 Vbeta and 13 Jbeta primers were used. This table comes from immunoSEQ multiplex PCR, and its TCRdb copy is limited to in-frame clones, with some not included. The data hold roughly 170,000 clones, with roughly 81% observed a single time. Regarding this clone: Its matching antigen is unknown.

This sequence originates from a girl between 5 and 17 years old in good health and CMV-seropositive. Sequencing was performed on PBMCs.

CDR3 sequence (DNA): TGTGCCAGCAGCTACACAGGAGAGTACGAGCAGTACTTC. The encoded protein is CASSYTGEYEQYF. J is TRBJ2-7 and V is TRBV5-6, with D possibly being TRBD1 (5 bases). Germline lookup yields CDR1 SGHDT and CDR2 YYEEEE. V lost 3 bases and J lost 4, with 11 bases in between. This CDR3 is 13 amino acids long.